This T cell receptor (beta chain) was sequenced in a study of T cells after yellow fever vaccination. Overall study findings and caveats: Booster samples showed a return of most primary-vaccination clones (approximately 95% CD4, around 88% CD8). Highly abundant clonotypes carried over from the bulk population could end up in FACS-sorted repertoires as contaminants. It was a small share of clonotypes that appeared in both CD4 and CD8 compartments.

V was cut by 1 base and J by 6 bases, with 6 bases left in between. The CDR3 contains 12 residues. CDR1 DFQATT and CDR2 SNEGSKA come from the germline V gene (reference sequence). TCRdb used MiXCR to reprocess the 5' RACE reads, holding one entry per CDR3 protein. The sample has around 310,000 distinct CDR3 sequences, almost 4% seen once. This clonotype was counted many times. Its antigen is as yet unknown. This TCR was recovered from a man in his late teens or twenties who received the YFV17D yellow fever vaccine. This rearrangement joins TRBV20-1 to TRBJ2-2; D gene ambiguous. This specimen was PBMCs, taken 5 days after the yellow fever booster vaccination. For the CDR3, the DNA is TGCAGTGCTAGAGTTGGGGCCGGGGAGCTGTTTTTT. Amino acid sequence: CSARVGAGELFF.